This TCR beta chain was identified in a study of vaccination and CD4 T cells after COVID-19 (dated by TCRdb to 2021 to 2024). Background for the entire study: In the convalescent cohort there were six males and four females, among whom were two Hispanic individuals, seven Caucasians, two Asians and one multiracial person. Each participant got two doses of either the Pfizer-BioNTech BNT162b2 vaccine (n=8) or the Moderna mRNA-1273 vaccine (n=2). Post-COVID blood samples from convalescent patients were collected a median of around 100 days after diagnosis, with a range of 35 to 161 days. Post-vaccine blood samples were obtained a median of approximately 74 days after the second vaccine dose, with a range of roughly 12 to 250 days. For stimulating the cultures, overlapping spike peptide pools were used, derived from SARS-CoV-2 as well as from the common cold coronaviruses HCoV-NL63, HCoV-OC43 and HCoV-229E. As controls, cultures received a CEFX viral epitope pool (the positive control), an HIV-1 Nef peptide pool (the negative control), or no peptide at all. The spike-specific CD4+ TCR repertoire was compared before and after mRNA vaccination in about nine COVID-19 convalescent patients and several infection-naive healthy vaccine recipients. Memory CD4+ T cell crossreactivity between SARS-CoV-2 and common cold coronavirus spike proteins was assessed at the TCR clonotype level in an earlier paper using these donors. Here is what the overall study found, with its caveats: Although the median number of SARS-CoV-2-reactive clonotypes went up from more than 20 after infection to roughly 40 after vaccination, the increase was not significant. In convalescent patients, nearly all vaccine-specific clones (304 of 307) were found to be mono-reactive for SARS-CoV-2 spike rather than cross-reactive with common cold coronaviruses. The study included relatively few convalescent patients and did not analyze early timepoints after natural infection. Among convalescent patients, a median about 87% of the SARS-CoV-2-reactive clones seen after vaccination appeared only after vaccination, which suggests priming specific to the vaccine.

The method behind the library was PCR. TCR sequencing of DNA from cultured CD4+ T cells used the Oncomine TCR Beta short-read assay at the Johns Hopkins FTIC core. The QIAamp micro DNA kit was used to extract genomic DNA from the cultured CD4+ T cells. Oncomine TCR Beta libraries from cultured CD4+ T cells were pooled using unique dual indexes and sequenced on an Illumina iSeq 100. The paper's processing steps were these. Non-productive sequences were filtered out, and CDR3s that did not start with C, did not end with F or W, or were shorter than 7 amino acids were discarded. Antigen-specific clonotypes were identified with the MANAFEST web application by comparing peptide-stimulated wells with reference and other culture wells. An FDR below 0.05, an odds ratio above 5, and a productive frequency above 0.1% in at least two of three replicate wells were required for clones to be considered positive. Cross-reactive clonotypes were defined as significantly expanded in both SARS-CoV-2 spike wells and at least one common cold coronavirus spike condition. Using R version 3.6.1, CDR3 homology was evaluated through Levenshtein distances (stringdist) along with unrooted phylogenetic trees (ape). TCRdb passed the public sequencing reads through fastp at Q25 and MiXCR, retaining productive beta sequences. Entries are consolidated by CDR3 protein sequence, retaining the most common genes and DNA. The V and J calls, along with clone size, are taken from TCRdb and not from the paper's own processing. This sample holds about 7,100 distinct CDR3 sequences; 37% were observed only once. About 15% of the sample is in the top ten clones.

This specimen's treatment or condition label, per the study, means: roughly 10-day PBMC culture with coronavirus spike peptide pools or control peptides (ViraFEST assay). CD4+ T cells from unexposed donors were collected before the COVID-19 pandemic (2011-2018). The ViraFEST assay, used in the study, expanded antigen-specific T cells with peptide pools and then identified the expanded clonotypes through TCR sequencing. More than 1.5 million PBMCs per well were cultured in IMDM with 5% human AB serum and about 9.7 IU/ml IL-2, plus 10 ug/ml peptide pools. On days 3 and 7, half of the culture medium was replaced with fresh IL-2-containing medium. After around 10 days of culture, CD4+ T cells were isolated by negative selection using the EasySep CD4+ T cell isolation kit. As cell number allowed, CD4+ T cells from unexposed donors were tested for reactivity to SARS-CoV-2 S and N and to four common cold coronavirus spike pools. Ficoll-Paque Plus gradient centrifugation was used to isolate PBMCs from whole blood, and the isolated PBMCs were then either used fresh or cryopreserved at -140C. Culture conditions were generally each tested in triplicate wells. The leukapheresis product for the unexposed donors was obtained through commercial purchase.

Trimming costs V 5 bases and J 2 bases, and their ends lie 6 bases apart. Its CDR3 holds 12 amino acids, cysteine through phenylalanine. Just CDR3 DNA is preserved here, 36 bases in frame from base 1. Taken from the germline V gene, the CDR1 and CDR2 loops are MDHEN and SYDVKM. Of note for this clonotype: What antigen it recognizes has not been identified. No much larger clone exists at a distance of one base, and base qualities are not known.

The rearrangement combines TRBV28 with TRBJ1-2; the D gene identity is not certain. This clonotype was sampled from a human donor in good health. The material sequenced was CD4+ T cells from blood, cultured in vitro. The DNA sequence follows: TGTGCCAGCAGTGAAGCCAACTATGGCTACACCTTC. The translation is CASSEANYGYTF.